This TCR beta chain stems from a study of response to subunit inactivated influenza vaccine. In the case of this clonotype: Its antigen remains unknown.

Via MiXCR, TCRdb re-called the RT-PCR reads, giving one row per CDR3 protein. The sample carries roughly 700,000 distinct CDR3 sequences, about 14% recorded once. Study outcomes and limitations: Authors suggested that a seasonal influenza vaccination recruits few new T cells each time.

Per the germline V gene, CDR1 is SGHRS and CDR2 is YFSETQ. CDR3 size: 15 residues. V shed 3 bases, J shed 5 bases, and the junction held 10 bases outside the gene matches. The chain links TRBV5-1 to TRBJ2-7; 8 positions match TRBD1. The TCR comes from a man aged 50 to 60 who received an inactivated influenza vaccine. The sequenced sample was PBMCs from blood, obtained around 14 days before vaccination. CDR3 nucleotide sequence: TGCGCCAGCAGCTCAGGTTGGACAGGGTCGAACGAGCAGTACTTC. Its protein is CASSSGWTGSNEQYF.